This record covers a single TCR beta chain. This clonotype was seen ten or more times. Its antigen remains undetermined. No base quality values were provided; no much bigger clone lies one nucleotide off. Unsorted PBMC libraries were generated from 2 million PBMCs stored in RNAlater at -80 °C until RNA extraction. The multiple sclerosis patients were enrolled in a US clinical protocol that used magnetic resonance imaging to evaluate disease progression. Peripheral blood was subjected to Ficoll-Hypaque density gradient centrifugation to isolate PBMCs, which were then cryopreserved in liquid nitrogen. Germline trimming amounts to 7 bases on V and 3 bases on J, with 8 as the count of junction bases outside the gene matches. Looking up the germline V gene yields CDR1 SGHRS and CDR2 YFSETQ. The CDR3 spans 14 residues, from the cysteine through the phenylalanine. CDR3 DNA is the only sequence kept; it has 42 bases, read in frame from the first base.

cDNA was synthesized by template-switch 5'RACE using a primer with a 10-nucleotide random unique molecular identifier that tagged each TCR transcript. Every sequencing run yielded over 170 million TCR-beta sequences covering 15-18 subjects. The RNeasy kit was used for extraction of total RNA. Using the KAPA Real-time Library Amplification kit, TCR-beta VDJ regions were amplified with primers for the TCR constant region and the 5'RACE anchor. Sample indexes and Illumina adaptors were added in a first PCR, and a second PCR then increased library yield. After purification with Ampure beads, the TCR product of roughly 650 bp was size-selected on a 2% E-gel SizeSelection system. Before pooling, library quality was checked on a Bioanalyzer, concentration was measured with Qubit, and libraries were quantified with the Kapa Library Quantification kit. Paired-end 2 x 150 bp sequencing of the libraries was performed on an Illumina HiSeq 2500. To increase sequence diversity, about 23-32% phiX was spiked into each library pool. The study's own analysis went as follows. Quality-filtered reads were processed with the UMI-based MiGEC pipeline, which removed over 75% of raw TCR sequences during error correction. VDJ genes were aligned to IMGT germline references, and clonotypes were defined by unique CDR3 amino acid sequence plus V-J genes. Clonal expansion, Shannon diversity and CDR3 relatedness were evaluated with VDJtools (CalcPairwiseDistances, ClusterSamples), while phylogenetic trees were built in CLCbio workbench. Using coefficient-of-variation modelling across technical triplicates, the study counted a clone as expanded if it had at least 8 unique UMIs. The public reads were reanalyzed by TCRdb: fastp trimming at Q25, MiXCR alignment, in-frame beta chains only. Rows matching on CDR3 protein sequence are summarized as one entry with the most common DNA and genes. These V and J calls originate from TCRdb's pipeline instead of the authors' own analysis. The sample table shows about 74,000 distinct CDR3 sequences, and around 5% are seen once. The top ten clones comprise approximately 7% of the sample.

This sample was taken from a study of neurological immune-mediated disorders (dated by TCRdb to the late 2010s). Study-level background: Among the approximately 34 multiple sclerosis patients, relapsing-remitting MS accounted for around 30 and secondary progressive MS accounted for 3. Using UMI-based sequencing, the study compared peripheral blood TCR-beta repertoires from patients with HTLV-I-associated myelopathy (HAM/TSP), patients with multiple sclerosis, and healthy controls. Alongside PBMC samples, the set of some 100 TCR-beta libraries contained longitudinal samples, technical triplicates, and paired CD4+ and CD8+ T-cell subsets that had been sorted. Of the approximately 65 subjects in the cohort, about 14 were HAM/TSP patients, some 35 were multiple sclerosis patients, and 20 were healthy controls.

General findings and caveats noted by the study authors: Expanded clones from different subjects shared no identical CDR3 amino acid sequences, which suggests that TCR-beta repertoires were private in all groups. No clinical or MRI features were associated with the MS cluster, and the authors said that larger cohorts are needed. Repertoires from 18 of 34 MS patients were grouped by phylogenetic analysis into a cluster of related CDR3 sequences, suggesting a possible repertoire-level signature. TCR clonal expansion was highest in HAM/TSP patients and lowest in MS patients, with MS patients falling below even healthy controls.

Sample: PBMCs. Rearrangement joined TRBV5-1 to TRBJ2-7; 9 bases in between match TRBD2. This receptor was taken from a man aged 18 to 29 with multiple sclerosis. The bases read TGCGCCAGCCGGGGGGGACTAGCAATCTACGAGCAGTACTTC. The translation is CASRGGLAIYEQYF. Joined to the reference TRBV5-1 and TRBJ2-7 proteins, this CDR3 gives the full variable domain: KAGVTQTPRYLIKTRGQQVTLSCSPISGHRSVSWYQQTPGQGLQFLFEYFSETQRNKGNFPGRFSGRQFSNSRSEMNVSTLELGDSALYLCASRGGLAIYEQYFGPGTRLTVT.